The T cell receptor (beta chain) described here comes from a study of cytomegalovirus exposure and HLA in healthy donors. Overall study results and limits: Researchers reported that a few CMV-associated chains were confirmed in vitro as CMV antigen-specific. A later analysis reported that several of the most significant clusters appeared to be linked to common viral pathogens, among them Epstein-Barr virus.

PCR was performed using 60 Vbeta and 13 Jbeta primers. Generated by immunoSEQ multiplex PCR, the TCRdb table keeps only in-frame clones and is missing some. The repertoire includes tens of thousands of clones, less than 80% of them detected once, and around 10% sits in the top ten. CDR1 is SGDLS, CDR2 YYNGEE, per germline. The J segment lost 1 base and the V segment lost 3 bases, leaving 5 bases of the junction unmatched. This CDR3 is 15 amino acids long. Note on this clone: Its antigen remains unidentified.

The sample was PBMCs. This sequence joins TRBV9 and TRBJ2-5; 8 bases agree with TRBD1. The TCR sequence derives from a woman between 40 and 50 years old in good health and CMV-seropositive. CDR3: CASSGDGTGQETQYF. The CDR3 DNA sequence: TGTGCCAGCAGCGGGGATGGGACAGGCCAAGAGACCCAGTACTTC.